The T cell receptor beta chain described here comes from a study of cytomegalovirus exposure and HLA in healthy donors. Study-wide results and limits: An analysis done earlier found most TCR beta V segments productive about 87% or about 30% of the time. A later analysis reportedly identified an Asian-associated ancestry cluster as carrying fewer N-insertions than the approximately 670-donor mean. Accurate prediction of most subjects' HLA-A and HLA-B alleles from TCR beta sequences was reported. It was approximately 170 TCR beta chains that were listed as cytomegalovirus-associated.

The germline V gene encodes CDR1 SGHRS and CDR2 YFSETQ. Trimming took 3 bases from V and 7 from J, leaving 7 bases between them. This CDR3 spans 11 amino acids. On this clone itself: Its target is unknown.

The PCR was carried out with 60 Vbeta primers and 13 Jbeta primers. The repertoire was sequenced with immunoSEQ multiplex PCR; TCRdb's copy has only in-frame clones and lacks some. Here the sample spans some 200,000 clones, around 86% being singletons. This rearrangement joins TRBV5-1 to TRBJ1-2, with TRBD1 as a possible D gene (5 bases). The sequencing input was PBMCs. This TCR was sampled from a woman younger than 35 in good health and CMV-seronegative. The CDR3 DNA reads TGCGCCAGCAGCTCGACAGCTGGCTACACCTTC. Its translation is CASSSTAGYTF.